This T cell receptor beta chain was recovered during a study of cytomegalovirus exposure and HLA in healthy donors. Germline assignment: CDR1 WSHSY and CDR2 SAAADI. The CDR3 loop spans 14 amino acids. V lost 7 bases and J 0 bases, leaving 11 bases between the germline ends. 13 Jbeta primers and 60 Vbeta primers were used for the PCR. Measured with immunoSEQ multiplex PCR; TCRdb has only the in-frame clones, and not every one. The sample carries roughly 100,000 clones, 65% to 85% recorded once. Donors were ostensibly healthy at sampling, although undocumented immune exposures were probable. Sequencing was done on a sample of PBMCs. The sequence derives from a man between 18 and 29 years old in good health and CMV-seronegative. The V gene is TRBV10-2, the J gene TRBJ2-3; TRBD1 is a possible D gene (6 bases). CDR3 residues: CASTGVTSTDTQYF. CDR3 bases: TGCGCCAGCACAGGGGTTACTAGCACAGATACGCAGTATTTT.